Listed here is a single T cell receptor (beta chain). The source of the sample is a study of blood T cells in healthy people across ages. Through a sample-barcoded 5' primer and a J-beta primer mix, a second PCR was run for roughly 6 to 12 cycles. TCRdb reprocessed the 5' RACE reads via MiXCR and lists one record per CDR3 protein. The sample has more than 550,000 distinct CDR3 sequences, approximately 22% seen once. The CDR3 length is 13 residues. The V gene's germline CDR1 is SQVTM and CDR2 ANQGSEA. The V and J ends lost 6 bases and 6 bases, in that order; junction bases with no gene match: 11. The source of this sequence is a man between 65 and 79 years old in good health. This rearrangement joins TRBV29-1 to TRBJ2-7; the match to TRBD2 covers 7 bases. Material: blood. The CDR3 protein is CSVVGAGASEQYV. For the CDR3, the DNA is TGCAGCGTGGTCGGGGCGGGAGCTTCCGAGCAGTACGTC.